This section outlines one T cell receptor (beta chain) sequence together with its context. Its specificity is unknown. The CDR3 is 12 amino acids. Trimming left V 6 bases short and J 2 bases short, with 8 bases between. CDR1 and CDR2 from the germline V gene are MNHNY and SVGAGI (reference sequence). Libraries were prepared by immunoSEQ multiplex PCR; TCRdb keeps only in-frame clonotypes and omits some of them. The table has roughly 80,000 clones, approximately 90% seen once. The data are from a study of Tregs in tolerant kidney transplant recipients. Findings and limits, study-wide: Expanding Tregs on activated donor B cells appeared to best identify donor-specific TCRbeta clones. In tolerant patients, donor-specific Tregs outgrew total Tregs, suggesting antigen-driven expansion. Some patients' samples used different primers over time, so nucleotide sequences weren't comparable.

Unstimulated Tregs (CD4+CD25+CD127-) and CD4+CD25- non-Tregs were sorted from PBMCs. The chain uses TRBV6-6 and TRBJ2-7, with D hard to call. Specimen: Tregs from blood, collected before the transplant. The clonotype was recovered from a human donor who received a combined kidney and bone marrow transplant. In nucleotides, the CDR3 is TGTGCCAGCAGCACAACCGCCTACGAGCAGTACTTC. Its protein is CASSTTAYEQYF.